A single sample is the source of the 20 T cell receptor beta chains below, sequenced in a study of blood T cell repertoires in COVID-19. Profiled with immunoSEQ multiplex PCR; TCRdb holds only in-frame clones, not every one. The data contain some 400,000 clones, roughly nine tenths of them singletons. Specimen: PBMCs or T cells enriched from blood (not recorded which). These receptors were collected from a young man who had recovered from COVID-19.

The chain carries TRBV5-4 and TRBJ2-5, with TRBD2 matching over 7 bases. The V gene's germline CDR1 is SGHNT and CDR2 YYREEE (reference sequence). V was clipped by 5 bases and J by 4 bases; unmatched bases: 8. This CDR3 is built from 14 residues. DNA for the CDR3: TGTGCCAGCAGTCCGGCGGGAGTAGGAGAGACCCAGTACTTC. It is translated as CASSPAGVGETQYF.

This clone was seen a few times. This chain joins TRBV28 and TRBJ1-1, with unresolved D. Trimming stripped 3 bases from V and 0 bases from J, with 8 bases between. Germline CDR1 and CDR2: MDHEN and SYDVKM. The CDR3 extends over 14 amino acids. CDR3 in amino acids: CASSFNSLNTEAFF. CDR3 sequence (DNA): TGTGCCAGCAGTTTTAACAGCCTGAACACTGAAGCTTTCTTT.

V gene TRBV12-3 or TRBV12-4 combines with J gene TRBJ1-6; no clear D. V lost 5 bases to trimming and J lost 7 bases, with 9 bases between them. This CDR3 is built from 13 residues. The CDR3, as DNA: TGTGCCAGCAGTAAGGGAGTAAATTCACCCCTCCACTTT. The encoded protein is CASSKGVNSPLHF.

This clone was seen only once. The V and J genes are TRBV2 and TRBJ1-3; 11 nucleotides match TRBD1. V lost 4 bases to trimming and J lost 4 bases; unmatched junction nucleotides: 3. The CDR3 length is 15 residues. Germline V lookup: CDR1 SNHLY, CDR2 FYNNEI. The CDR3 sequence: CASSARTGGGNTIYF. DNA for the CDR3: TGTGCCAGCAGTGCTAGGACAGGGGGCGGAAACACCATATATTTT. The complete variable domain, with remaining parts taken from reference TRBV2 and TRBJ1-3, reads EPEVTQTPSHQVTQMGQEVILRCVPISNHLYFYWYRQILGQKVEFLVSFYNNEISEKSEIFDDQFSVERPDGSNFTLKIRSTKLEDSAMYFCASSARTGGGNTIYFGEGSWLTVV.

This chain uses TRBV14 with TRBJ2-5; 7 bases map to TRBD1. The CDR3 contains 15 residues. The germline V gene has CDR1 SGHDN and CDR2 FVKESK. The V and J ends lost 5 bases and 2 bases, in that order; junction bases with no gene match: 8. The CDR3 region is CASSSLGTAQETQYF. CDR3 DNA sequence: TGTGCCAGCAGCTCCCTCGGGACAGCACAAGAGACCCAGTACTTC.

This chain connects TRBV12-3 or TRBV12-4 to TRBJ2-6, with D hard to call. V lost 6 bases to trimming and J lost 11 bases, with 8 bases between them. The CDR3 loop spans 11 amino acids. CDR3 nucleotides: TGTGCCAGCAGGCGGTTCGACGTCCTGACTTTC. Translation: CASRRFDVLTF.

This chain connects TRBV4-1 to TRBJ1-4; D perhaps matches TRBD1 (5 bases). The V gene lost 2 bases and the J gene lost 11 bases, with 9 bases spanning the gap. This CDR3 comprises 12 residues. In germline, CDR1 is MGHRA, CDR2 YSYEKL. The CDR3 DNA reads as TGCGCCAGCAGCCAACCCAAGGGGAAACTGTTTTTT. It translates to CASSQPKGKLFF.

DNA of the CDR3: TGTGCCAGCAGCTTAAGAAGGGTTCAAACCCCTTGGAGGGAGACCCAGTACTTC. Its translation: CASSLRRVQTPWRETQYF. The V and J genes are TRBV7-8 and TRBJ2-5, with a possible D match to TRBD2 (5 bases). There are 18 residues in the CDR3. The germline V gene encodes CDR1 SGHVS and CDR2 FQNEAQ. Trimming took off 2 bases at V and 5 bases at J, with 24 bases between the two ends.

The V and J genes are TRBV10-3 and TRBJ1-1; the D is unclear. This CDR3 region has 13 residues. The germline V gene encodes CDR1 ENHRY and CDR2 SYGVKD. The V end was cut by 4 bases, the J end by 3 bases, with 9 bases between. The CDR3 nucleotides are TGTGCCATCAGTGCAAGCGAAGACACTGAAGCTTTCTTT. This sequence encodes CAISASEDTEAFF.

The chain links TRBV13 to TRBJ2-5; 7 bases line up with TRBD1. J lost 4 bases, V lost 3 bases, and 5 bases had no gene match. The CDR3 is made up of 14 amino acids. The germline V gene has CDR1 PRHDT and CDR2 FYEKMQ (reference sequence). The CDR3 loop is CASSFRQGGETQYF. Here the CDR3 DNA reads TGTGCCAGCAGCTTCAGACAGGGTGGAGAGACCCAGTACTTC. The full variable domain, its missing parts supplied by reference TRBV13 and TRBJ2-5, is AAGVIQSPRHLIKEKRETATLKCYPIPRHDTVYWYQQGPGQDPQFLISFYEKMQSDKGSIPDRFSAQQFSDYHSELNMSSLELGDSALYFCASSFRQGGETQYFGPGTRLLVL.

The rearrangement joins TRBV12-3 or TRBV12-4 to TRBJ1-2, with D possibly TRBD1 on 5 matching bases. The CDR3 spans 13 residues. Trimming took 6 bases from V and 0 from J, leaving 8 bases between them. The CDR3 spells CASRVTANYGYTF. DNA of the CDR3: TGTGCCAGCAGAGTGACAGCTAACTATGGCTACACCTTC.

The CDR3 loop reads CASSQDSGMGYNSPLHF. DNA of the CDR3: TGCGCCAGCAGCCAAGATTCGGGTATGGGTTATAATTCACCCCTCCACTTT. The rearrangement uses TRBV4-1 and TRBJ1-6; D gene unclear. V was trimmed by 0 bases and J by 4 bases, leaving 13 bases between them. Germline CDR1 is MGHRA and CDR2 is YSYEKL. The CDR3 runs 17 residues.

V is TRBV13 and J is TRBJ1-2; 9 positions agree with TRBD1. Germline V gene sequence: CDR1 PRHDT, CDR2 FYEKMQ (reference sequence). This CDR3 comprises 13 residues. Losses at the gene ends were 6 bases for V and 8 bases for J; bases not matched to a gene: 7. CDR3 region: CASRRTGDLGYTF. The DNA of the CDR3 is TGTGCCAGCAGACGGACAGGGGATTTAGGCTACACCTTC.

J is TRBJ1-1 and V is TRBV19, with D uncertain. The CDR3 has 15 amino acids. The germline CDR1 and CDR2 sequences are LNHDA and SQIVND (reference sequence). V was shortened by 4 bases and J by 1 base, with 13 bases between the two germline ends. For the CDR3, the DNA is TGTGCCAGTAGTAGAACAGAATCTCGGAACACTGAAGCTTTCTTT. Encoded protein: CASSRTESRNTEAFF.

The count of this clone is one. The CDR3 sequence: CASSLGGANYGYTF. CDR3 DNA: TGTGCCAGCTCGCTGGGGGGGGCCAACTATGGCTACACCTTC. The rearrangement uses TRBV28 and TRBJ1-2; D perhaps matches TRBD1 (6 bases). Trimming shortened V by 8 bases and J by 2 bases, and 15 bases separated the two germline ends. The germline gives CDR1 MDHEN, CDR2 SYDVKM. The CDR3 contains 14 residues.

The genes are TRBV19 and TRBJ2-3; D remains ambiguous. The V end lost 5 bases, the J end lost 6 bases, and 12 bases lay between the germline ends. CDR3 size: 13 residues. Germline CDR1 is LNHDA and CDR2 is SQIVND (reference sequence). CDR3 protein: CASSGSRADTQYF. CDR3 DNA: TGTGCCAGTAGTGGGTCGCGAGCGGATACGCAGTATTTT.

The chain's CDR3 is CASSQEAVAPGLFTYNEQFF. In nucleotides, the CDR3 is TGCGCCAGCAGCCAAGAAGCGGTGGCTCCGGGACTATTCACCTACAATGAGCAGTTCTTC. The chain has TRBV4-1 and TRBJ2-1; 7 bases align to TRBD2. This CDR3 is built from 20 residues. CDR1 MGHRA and CDR2 YSYEKL come from the germline V gene. Trimming took 0 bases from V and 2 from J; bases not matched to a gene: 16.

The chain couples TRBV5-4 to TRBJ2-2; 8 bases match TRBD1. Germline CDR1 SGHNT, CDR2 YYREEE (reference sequence). Losses at the gene ends were 0 bases for V and 2 bases for J; bases not matched to a gene: 3. The CDR3 has 16 residues. As DNA, the CDR3 is TGTGCCAGCAGCTTGGCCCAGGGGGCTAACACCGGGGAGCTGTTTTTT. Translating it yields CASSLAQGANTGELFF.

The CDR3 nucleotides read TGTGCCAGCTACAGGGACACCGGGGAGCTGTTTTTT. Its protein is CASYRDTGELFF. The chain combines TRBV5-6 with TRBJ2-2; TRBD1 is a possible D gene (6 bases). The CDR3 spans 12 residues. CDR1 and CDR2 (germline): SGHDT, YYEEEE. V dropped 7 bases and J dropped 3 bases, with 7 bases sitting between them.

This rearrangement joins TRBV2 to TRBJ1-6, with D tentatively TRBD1 (6 bases). The germline gives CDR1 SNHLY, CDR2 FYNNEI. CDR3 length: 13 amino acids. V lost 4 bases, J lost 10 bases, and 11 bases lay in between. The CDR3 spells CASSVTGQSPLHF. Here the CDR3 DNA reads TGTGCCAGCAGTGTAACAGGGCAATCACCCCTCCACTTT.